Given below is one T cell receptor (beta chain) in context. Antigen unknown. A multiplex PCR was run with 60 Vbeta primers and 13 Jbeta primers. Method: immunoSEQ multiplex PCR; TCRdb's copy keeps in-frame clones and lacks some. In total, the table holds over 70,000 clones. The source of the sample is a study of cytomegalovirus exposure and HLA in healthy donors. At the level of the study: Sequencing of 150 million to 200 million T cells in an earlier analysis found 100 million to 140 million unique TCR beta sequences. The study's findings and limits: Equally common other TCR beta chains were less clonally expanded than HLA-associated ones, a later analysis found.

V lost 5 bases and J lost 2; bases outside the gene matches: 5. This CDR3 region has 15 residues. CDR1 is LNHDA, CDR2 SQIVND, per germline (reference sequence). Sequencing was done on a sample of PBMCs. The chain is built from TRBV19 and TRBJ1-3; 8 positions agree with TRBD1. The clonotype comes from a woman aged 40-49 years in good health and CMV-seropositive. Written as DNA, the CDR3 is TGTGCCAGTAGTTCAAGACAGGGGACTGGAAACACCATATATTTT. Protein: CASSSRQGTGNTIYF. The full variable domain, its missing parts supplied by reference TRBV19 and TRBJ1-3, is DGGITQSPKYLFRKEGQNVTLSCEQNLNHDAMYWYRQDPGQGLRLIYYSQIVNDFQKGDIAEGYSVSREKKESFPLTVTSAQKNPTAFYLCASSSRQGTGNTIYFGEGSWLTVV.